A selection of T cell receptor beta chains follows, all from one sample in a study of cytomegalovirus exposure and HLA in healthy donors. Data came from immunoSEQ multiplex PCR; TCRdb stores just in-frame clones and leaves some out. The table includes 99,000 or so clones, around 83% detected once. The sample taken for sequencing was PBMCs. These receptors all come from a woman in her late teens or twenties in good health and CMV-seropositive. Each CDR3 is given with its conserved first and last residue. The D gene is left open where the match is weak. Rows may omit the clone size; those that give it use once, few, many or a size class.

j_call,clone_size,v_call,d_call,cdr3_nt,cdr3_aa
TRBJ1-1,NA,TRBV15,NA,TGTGCCACCAGCAGAACTGGGGCAGCAAAGAACACTGAAGCTTTCTTT,CATSRTGAAKNTEAFF
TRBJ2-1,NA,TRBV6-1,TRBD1,TGTGCCAGCAGTGGACACCGGGACAGAAGGCCCCATGAGCAGTTCTTC,CASSGHRDRRPHEQFF
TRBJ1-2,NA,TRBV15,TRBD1,TGTGCCACCAGCAGAGGACAGGGCGATCGTGGCTACACCTTC,CATSRGQGDRGYTF
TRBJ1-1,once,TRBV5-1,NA,TGCGCCAGCAGCTTAACCCTGCGGGGACGGCAAGATGAAGCTTTCTTT,CASSLTLRGRQDEAFF
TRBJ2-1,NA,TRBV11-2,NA,TGTGCCAGCACCTTGAGGGGGTTGCGGGAGTGGGGTGAGCAGTTCTTC,CASTLRGLREWGEQFF
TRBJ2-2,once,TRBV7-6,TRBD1,TGTGCCAGCAGCTTAACGGGCGGCAGGGGGCGAACCGGGGAGCTGTTTTTT,CASSLTGGRGRTGELFF
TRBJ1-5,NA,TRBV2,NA,TGTGCCAGCAGCCAAGGGGCGGAACAGCCCCAGCATTTT,CASSQGAEQPQHF
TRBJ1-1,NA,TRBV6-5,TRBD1,TGTGCCAGCAGTTACGGGACAGGGAACACTGAAGCTTTCTTT,CASSYGTGNTEAFF
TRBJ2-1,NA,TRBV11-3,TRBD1,TGTGCCAGCAGCCTAGCACGGACAGGGGACGACAATGAGCAGTTCTTC,CASSLARTGDDNEQFF
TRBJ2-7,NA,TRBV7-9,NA,TGTGCCAGCAGCTTAGGTCCTAGCTCCTACGAGCAGTACTTC,CASSLGPSSYEQYF
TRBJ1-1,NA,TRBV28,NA,TGTGCCAGCAGTTTCAAGACGGGGTACACTGAAGCTTTCTTT,CASSFKTGYTEAFF
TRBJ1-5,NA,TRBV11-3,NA,TGTGCCAGCATCCTACCGGGACACCGTAGGCAGCCCCAGCATTTT,CASILPGHRRQPQHF
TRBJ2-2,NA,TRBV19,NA,TGTGCCAGTATATCCTTCGCTTGGGGGGACACCGGGGAGCTGTTTTTT,CASISFAWGDTGELFF
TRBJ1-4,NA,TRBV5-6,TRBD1,TGTGCCAGCAGCTTGGACAGGGGGCAGGAAAAACTGTTTTTT,CASSLDRGQEKLFF